The present entry profiles one TCR beta chain with its context. A much more abundant neighbour one base away suggests this may be a read error. V lost 4 bases to trimming and J lost 9 bases; unmatched junction nucleotides: 6. This CDR3 is 15 amino acids long. The germline gives CDR1 LGHDT, CDR2 YNNKEL (reference sequence). This sample stems from a study of T cells in Graves' hyperthyroidism and ophthalmopathy. Authors of the study amplified TCR beta CDR3 regions from RNA transcripts. The study used the HTBI primer set for a first-round RT-PCR of the TCR CDR3. One entry per CDR3 protein, called by TCRdb with MiXCR from the multiplex PCR reads. The table lists 620,000 or so distinct CDR3 sequences, more than 12% of them singletons.

The material sequenced was blood. This TCR was recovered from a woman between 45 and 65 years old with Graves' ophthalmopathy. V usage is TRBV3-1 and J usage is TRBJ2-1; the match to TRBD2 covers 13 bases. The CDR3 DNA reads TGTGCCAGCAGCCTACTAGCGGGAGGGCGTGTTGAGCAGTTCTTC. This translates into CASSLLAGGRVEQFF.